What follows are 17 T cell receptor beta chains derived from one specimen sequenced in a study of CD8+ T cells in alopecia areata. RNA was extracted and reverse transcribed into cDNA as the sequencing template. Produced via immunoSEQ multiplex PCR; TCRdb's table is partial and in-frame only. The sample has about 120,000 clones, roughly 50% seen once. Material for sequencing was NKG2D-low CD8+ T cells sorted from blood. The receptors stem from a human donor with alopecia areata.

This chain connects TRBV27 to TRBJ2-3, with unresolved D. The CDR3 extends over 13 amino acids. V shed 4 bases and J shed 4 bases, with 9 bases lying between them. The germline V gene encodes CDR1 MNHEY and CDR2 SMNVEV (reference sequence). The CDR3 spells CASSSDRPDTQYF. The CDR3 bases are TGTGCCAGCAGTTCCGACCGCCCAGATACGCAGTATTTT.

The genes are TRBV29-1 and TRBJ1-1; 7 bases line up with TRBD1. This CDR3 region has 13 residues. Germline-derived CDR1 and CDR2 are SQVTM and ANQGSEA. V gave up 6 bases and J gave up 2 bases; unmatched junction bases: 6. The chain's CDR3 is CSVSTGTNTEAFF. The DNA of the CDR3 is TGCAGCGTCTCGACAGGGACTAACACTGAAGCTTTCTTT.

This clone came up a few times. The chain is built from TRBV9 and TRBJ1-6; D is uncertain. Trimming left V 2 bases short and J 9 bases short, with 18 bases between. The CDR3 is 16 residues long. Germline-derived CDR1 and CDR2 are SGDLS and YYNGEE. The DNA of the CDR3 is TGTGCCAGCAGCGTGGAACCGGGCCCTGAGGGTTCACCCCTCCACTTT. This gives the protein CASSVEPGPEGSPLHF.

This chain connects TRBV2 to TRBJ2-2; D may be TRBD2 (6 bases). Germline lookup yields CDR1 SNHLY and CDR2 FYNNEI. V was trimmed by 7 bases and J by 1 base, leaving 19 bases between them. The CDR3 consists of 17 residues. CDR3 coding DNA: TGTGCCAGCAAGGACTACCGGGACTCCGGGAACACCGGGGAGCTGTTTTTT. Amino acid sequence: CASKDYRDSGNTGELFF.

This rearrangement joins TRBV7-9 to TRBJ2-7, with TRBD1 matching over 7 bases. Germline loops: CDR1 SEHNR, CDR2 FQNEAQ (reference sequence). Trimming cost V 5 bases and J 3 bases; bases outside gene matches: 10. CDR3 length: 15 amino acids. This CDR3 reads CASSNPGQSVYEQYF. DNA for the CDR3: TGTGCCAGCAGCAACCCGGGACAGTCCGTCTACGAGCAGTACTTC.

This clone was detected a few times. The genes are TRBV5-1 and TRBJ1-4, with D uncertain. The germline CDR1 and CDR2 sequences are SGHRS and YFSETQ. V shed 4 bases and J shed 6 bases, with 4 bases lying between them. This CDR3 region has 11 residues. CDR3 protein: CASSEDEKLFF. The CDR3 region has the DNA TGCGCCAGCAGCGAGGATGAAAAACTGTTTTTT.

The CDR3 spells CASSLDRAETQYF. The CDR3, as DNA: TGTGCCAGCAGCTTGGATAGGGCGGAGACCCAGTACTTC. The chain uses TRBV5-6 and TRBJ2-5; D not resolved. The CDR3 covers 13 residues. CDR1 is SGHDT and CDR2 is YYEEEE in the germline V gene. V was pared by 0 bases and J by 5 bases, with 8 bases between. Looking up the rest from reference TRBV5-6 and TRBJ2-5 gives the full variable domain: DAGVTQSPTHLIKTRGQQVTLRCSPKSGHDTVSWYQQALGQGPQFIFQYYEEEERQRGNFPDRFSGHQFPNYSSELNVNALLLGDSALYLCASSLDRAETQYFGPGTRLLVL.

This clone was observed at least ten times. Here the CDR3 reads CASSLAGRETQYF. For the CDR3, the DNA is TGTGCCAGCAGCTTAGCGGGTAGAGAGACCCAGTACTTC. The rearrangement uses TRBV7-2 and TRBJ2-5; no clear D gene. The CDR3 contains 13 residues. V lost 0 bases and J lost 4, with 6 bases in between. Germline-derived CDR1 and CDR2 are SGHTA and FQGNSA.

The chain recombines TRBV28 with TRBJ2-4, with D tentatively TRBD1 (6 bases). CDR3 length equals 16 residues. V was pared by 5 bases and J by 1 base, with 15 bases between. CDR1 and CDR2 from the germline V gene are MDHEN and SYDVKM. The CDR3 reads CASSAQGISAKNIQYF. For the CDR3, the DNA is TGTGCCAGCAGTGCCCAGGGGATTTCGGCCAAAAACATTCAGTACTTC.

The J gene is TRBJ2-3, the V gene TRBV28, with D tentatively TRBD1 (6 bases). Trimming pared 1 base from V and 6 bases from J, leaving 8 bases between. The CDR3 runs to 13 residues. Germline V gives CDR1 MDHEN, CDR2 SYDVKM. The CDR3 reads CASSLSGEDTQYF. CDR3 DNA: TGTGCCAGCAGTTTATCAGGGGAGGATACGCAGTATTTT.

The DNA for the CDR3 is TGTGCCAGCAGTTCTTCAACAGGGGCGATGGATGAAAAACTGTTTTTT. Protein: CASSSSTGAMDEKLFF. The chain employs TRBV6-6 and TRBJ1-4; TRBD1 agrees at 7 bases. Germline CDR1 MNHNY, CDR2 SVGAGI (reference sequence). The trim removed 4 bases at V and 6 bases at J, leaving 11 bases unmatched. This CDR3 contains 16 residues.

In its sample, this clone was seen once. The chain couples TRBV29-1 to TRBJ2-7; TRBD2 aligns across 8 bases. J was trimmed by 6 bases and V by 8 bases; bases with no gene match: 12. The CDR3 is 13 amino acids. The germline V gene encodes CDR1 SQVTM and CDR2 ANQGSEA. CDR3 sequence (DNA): TGCAGCACACCAGCGGGAGCGGAGGGCGAGCAGTACTTC. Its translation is CSTPAGAEGEQYF.

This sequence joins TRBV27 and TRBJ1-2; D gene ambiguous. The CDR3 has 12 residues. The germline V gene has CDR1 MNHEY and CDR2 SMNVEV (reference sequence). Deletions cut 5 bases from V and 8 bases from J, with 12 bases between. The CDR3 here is CASSQPPEGYTF. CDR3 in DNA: TGTGCCAGCAGTCAACCTCCGGAAGGCTACACCTTC.

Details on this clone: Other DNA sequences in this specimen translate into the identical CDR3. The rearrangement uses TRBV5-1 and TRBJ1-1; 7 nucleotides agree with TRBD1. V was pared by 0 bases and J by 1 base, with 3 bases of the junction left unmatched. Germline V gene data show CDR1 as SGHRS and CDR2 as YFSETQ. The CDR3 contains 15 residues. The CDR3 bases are TGCGCCAGCAGCTTGGGACAGGGAGGGAACACTGAAGCTTTCTTT. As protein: CASSLGQGGNTEAFF.

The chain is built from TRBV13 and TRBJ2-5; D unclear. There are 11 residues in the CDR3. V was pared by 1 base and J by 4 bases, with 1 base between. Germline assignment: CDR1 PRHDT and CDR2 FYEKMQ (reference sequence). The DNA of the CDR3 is TGTGCCAGCAGCTTAGCAGAGACCCAGTACTTC. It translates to CASSLAETQYF.

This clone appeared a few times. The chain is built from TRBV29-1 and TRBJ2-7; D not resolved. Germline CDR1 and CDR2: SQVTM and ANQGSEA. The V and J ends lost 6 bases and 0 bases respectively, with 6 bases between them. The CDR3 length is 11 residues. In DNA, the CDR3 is TGCAGCGTAGTAGCCTCCTACGAGCAGTACTTC. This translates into CSVVASYEQYF.

CDR3: CASSPTGANYEQYF. CDR3 in DNA: TGTGCCAGCAGCCCGACAGGGGCGAACTACGAGCAGTACTTC. The chain recombines TRBV5-6 with TRBJ2-7, with 8 bases aligning to TRBD1. The germline gives CDR1 SGHDT, CDR2 YYEEEE. CDR3 size: 14 residues. V shed 4 bases and J 3 bases; nucleotides not matched to a gene: 6.